Below are 18 T cell receptor beta chains sequenced from a single sample in a study of blood T cell repertoires in COVID-19. Measured with immunoSEQ multiplex PCR; TCRdb has only the in-frame clones, and not every one. The repertoire consists of some 150,000 clones, with about 82% occurring once and the leading ten covering about 3.1%. What was sequenced was peripheral blood. All receptors derive from a middle-aged woman with active or convalescent COVID-19.

Only one count was recorded for this clone. This chain uses TRBV3-1 (or the pseudogene TRBV3-2) with TRBJ1-6; maybe TRBD1 (5 bases). Per germline, CDR1 LGHDT and CDR2 YNNKEL (reference sequence). The CDR3 is made up of 15 amino acids. The V end was cut by 1 base, the J end by 7 bases, with 11 bases between. The CDR3: CASSQVGARNSPLHF. The DNA for the CDR3 is TGTGCCAGCAGCCAAGTAGGGGCGAGGAATTCACCCCTCCACTTT.

The rearrangement links TRBV27 to TRBJ2-3; possible D gene TRBD1, 6 bases. V lost 4 bases and J lost 7, with 9 bases in between. Per germline, CDR1 MNHEY and CDR2 SMNVEV (reference sequence). The CDR3 loop spans 12 amino acids. Here the CDR3 DNA reads TGTGCCAGCAGTTCAGGGGTGCATACGCAGTATTTT. It is translated as CASSSGVHTQYF.

The J gene is TRBJ1-6, the V gene TRBV19, with 7 bases fitting TRBD1. Germline CDR1 is LNHDA and CDR2 is SQIVND (reference sequence). The CDR3 runs 17 residues. V lost 4 bases to trimming and J lost 1 base; unmatched junction nucleotides: 7. The CDR3 loop reads CASSNTGDGSYNSPLHF. The DNA of the CDR3 is TGTGCCAGTAGTAACACAGGGGACGGGTCCTATAATTCACCCCTCCACTTT.

The rearrangement joins TRBV24-1 to TRBJ2-5; D might be TRBD1 (6 bases). V was trimmed by 3 bases and J by 1 base, leaving 11 bases between them. Germline V gives CDR1 KGHDR, CDR2 SFDVKD. The CDR3 covers 15 residues. CDR3 nucleotides: TGTGCCACCAGTGATCCAGGGGTGGCCCAAGAGACCCAGTACTTC. Translating it yields CATSDPGVAQETQYF.

This chain joins TRBV5-1 and TRBJ1-2; D call uncertain. Germline lookup yields CDR1 SGHRS and CDR2 YFSETQ. Trimming cost V 0 bases and J 8 bases, with 8 bases left between them. The CDR3 loop spans 12 amino acids. CDR3: CASSLAVEGYTF. The CDR3 coding sequence is TGCGCCAGCAGCTTGGCTGTCGAGGGCTACACCTTC.

V and J are TRBV14 and TRBJ2-2; tentative D call: TRBD1 (6 bases). The V gene's germline CDR1 is SGHDN and CDR2 FVKESK. V was pared by 4 bases and J by 3 bases, with 18 bases between. The length of the CDR3 is 17 residues. CDR3 in DNA: TGTGCCAGCAGCCCCAGTCACTTGGCAGGGGACACCGGGGAGCTGTTTTTT. It is translated as CASSPSHLAGDTGELFF.

The chain links TRBV2 to TRBJ1-5; 11 bases are a match to TRBD1. J was trimmed by 1 base and V by 3 bases; bases with no gene match: 2. CDR3 length equals 16 residues. Germline assignment: CDR1 SNHLY and CDR2 FYNNEI. CDR3: CASSDRDRGSNQPQHF. CDR3 DNA: TGTGCCAGCAGTGATCGGGACAGGGGGAGCAATCAGCCCCAGCATTTT.

This clone was counted once. The chain employs TRBV5-4 and TRBJ2-2, with 9 bases lining up with TRBD1. The germline gives CDR1 SGHNT, CDR2 YYREEE (reference sequence). V lost 7 bases, J lost 6 bases, and 13 bases stayed unmatched. The CDR3 loop spans 16 amino acids. CDR3 sequence (DNA): TGTGCCAGCTTCACGCCGGGACAGGGTGGGCCCGGGGAGCTGTTTTTT. Its protein product is CASFTPGQGGPGELFF.

The table lists this clone with a few counts. V and J are TRBV28 and TRBJ2-7, with D possibly being TRBD1 (6 bases). CDR1 and CDR2 (germline): MDHEN, SYDVKM. The CDR3 has 13 residues. V shed 6 bases and J shed 8 bases, with 17 bases lying between them. The DNA of the CDR3 is TGTGCCAGCAGCCTCGGGGACATTCTTCAGCAGTACTTC. Protein sequence: CASSLGDILQQYF.

This clone was observed a single time. Within the sample, other DNA sequences also encode this same CDR3. This chain links TRBV20-1 with TRBJ2-7; possibly TRBD1 for D (5 bases). This CDR3 is 11 amino acids long. With 4 bases removed from V and 3 bases from J, the gap between germline ends came to 7 bases. From germline, CDR1 is DFQATT and CDR2 SNEGSKA (reference sequence). In DNA form, the CDR3 reads TGCAGTGCTACAGGGTTCTACGAGCAGTACTTC. Translated, it gives CSATGFYEQYF.

J is TRBJ1-1 and V is TRBV6-5; a weak D match, TRBD1 (6 bases). The length of the CDR3 is 13 residues. Deletions cut 7 bases from V and 10 bases from J, with 19 bases between. Germline lookup yields CDR1 MNHEY and CDR2 SVGAGI. The CDR3 is CASILDRLGIAFF. The CDR3 bases are TGTGCCAGCATCCTAGACAGGCTGGGGATAGCTTTCTTT.

V usage is TRBV29-1 and J usage is TRBJ1-2; 7 bases line up with TRBD1. Germline assignment: CDR1 SQVTM and CDR2 ANQGSEA. The trim removed 1 base at V and 8 bases at J, leaving 7 bases unmatched. The CDR3 has 13 residues. The CDR3 spells CSVEAVTGRGYTF. Here the CDR3 DNA reads TGCAGCGTTGAAGCTGTGACAGGGCGAGGCTACACCTTC.

The chain uses TRBV28 and TRBJ1-1; a weak D match, TRBD1 (6 bases). Between the trimmed V and J ends, which lost 5 bases and 5 bases, there was a span of 12 bases. The germline V gene has CDR1 MDHEN and CDR2 SYDVKM. The CDR3 has 13 amino acids. This chain's CDR3 is CASSGGGLTEAFF. The CDR3 DNA reads as TGTGCCAGCAGTGGGGGGGGGCTTACTGAAGCTTTCTTT. Complete variable domain (other parts from reference TRBV28 and TRBJ1-1): DVKVTQSSRYLVKRTGEKVFLECVQDMDHENMFWYRQDPGLGLRLIYFSYDVKMKEKGDIPEGYSVSREKKERFSLILESASTNQTSMYLCASSGGGLTEAFFGQGTRLTVV.

V and J are TRBV2 and TRBJ1-2; D perhaps matches TRBD1 (5 bases). The CDR3 sequence is 15 residues long. Germline V gene sequence: CDR1 SNHLY, CDR2 FYNNEI. Trimming removed 5 bases at V and 0 bases at J, with 13 bases between. The CDR3, as DNA: TGTGCCAGCAGTACAGACAGAGATACTAACTATGGCTACACCTTC. Protein sequence: CASSTDRDTNYGYTF.

The chain is built from TRBV28 and TRBJ2-7, with 7 bases that match TRBD1. Germline V gene lookup returns CDR1 MDHEN and CDR2 SYDVKM. CDR3 size: 15 residues. V shed 5 bases, J shed 1 base, and the junction held 8 bases outside the gene matches. The CDR3 DNA reads TGTGCCAGCAGTCAAAAGGGGGCGGGTTCCTACGAGCAGTACTTC. Its translation: CASSQKGAGSYEQYF.

V gene TRBV7-9 combines with J gene TRBJ1-6; D may be TRBD1 (5 bases). CDR1 and CDR2 from the germline V gene are SEHNR and FQNEAQ (reference sequence). V was cut by 3 bases and J by 7 bases, with 7 bases left in between. The CDR3 length is 13 residues. As DNA, the CDR3 is TGTGCCAGCAGCTTTTCAGGGAATTCACCCCTCCACTTT. Amino acids: CASSFSGNSPLHF.

Details on this clone: This sample also contains other DNA sequences that code for the same CDR3. The rearrangement uses TRBV5-1 and TRBJ1-1, with 9 bases aligning to TRBD1. The V segment lost 4 bases and the J segment 5 bases; nucleotides outside the gene matches: 6. The CDR3 spans 14 residues. Germline V gene data show CDR1 as SGHRS and CDR2 as YFSETQ. The CDR3 here is CASSLDRGGTEAFF. The CDR3 DNA follows: TGCGCCAGCAGCCTAGACAGGGGGGGAACTGAAGCTTTCTTT.

The chain has TRBV11-2 and TRBJ1-4, with 7 positions matching TRBD1. This CDR3 is built from 17 residues. J was trimmed by 7 bases and V by 0 bases; bases with no gene match: 11. CDR1 and CDR2 (germline): SGHAT, FQNNGV. The CDR3: CASSLDSLTGWGEKLFF. The CDR3 region has the DNA TGTGCCAGCAGCTTAGATTCCCTGACAGGGTGGGGTGAAAAACTGTTTTTT.